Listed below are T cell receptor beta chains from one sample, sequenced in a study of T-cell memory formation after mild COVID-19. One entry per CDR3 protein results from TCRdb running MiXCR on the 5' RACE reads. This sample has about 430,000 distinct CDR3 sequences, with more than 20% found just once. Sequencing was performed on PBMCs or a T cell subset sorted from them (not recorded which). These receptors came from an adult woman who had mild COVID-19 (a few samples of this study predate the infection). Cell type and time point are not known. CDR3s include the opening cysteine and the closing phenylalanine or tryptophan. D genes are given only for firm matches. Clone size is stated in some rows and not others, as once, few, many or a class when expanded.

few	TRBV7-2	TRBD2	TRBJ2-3	CASSSGLAPSTDTQYF	TGTGCCAGCAGCTCGGGACTAGCTCCTAGCACAGATACGCAGTATTTT
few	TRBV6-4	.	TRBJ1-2	CASSDSDGNYGYTF	TGTGCCAGCAGTGACTCGGACGGGAACTATGGCTACACCTTC
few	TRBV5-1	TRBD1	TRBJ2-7	CASSSGTGENEQYF	TGCGCCAGCAGCTCCGGGACAGGGGAGAACGAGCAGTACTTC
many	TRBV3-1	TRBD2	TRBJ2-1	CASSLLAGGRNEQFF	TGTGCCAGCAGCCTACTAGCGGGGGGGCGGAATGAGCAGTTCTTC
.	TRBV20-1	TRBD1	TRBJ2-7	CSARDTQGASSYEQYF	TGCAGTGCTAGAGATACGCAGGGGGCGAGCTCCTACGAGCAGTACTTC
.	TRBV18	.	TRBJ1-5	CASSLGQFNQPQHF	TGTGCCAGCTCACTTGGACAGTTCAATCAGCCCCAGCATTTT
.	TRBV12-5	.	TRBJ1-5	CASGFWGGRLSNQPQHF	TGTGCTAGTGGCTTTTGGGGGGGACGCCTTAGCAATCAGCCCCAGCATTTT
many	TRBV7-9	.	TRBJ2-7	CASSLVRYEQYF	TGTGCCAGCAGCTTAGTTCGCTACGAGCAGTACTTC
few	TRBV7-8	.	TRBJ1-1	CASSLAEGAEAFF	TGTGCCAGCAGCTTAGCGGAAGGGGCTGAAGCTTTCTTT
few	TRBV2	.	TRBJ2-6	CASKDSLSSGANVLTF	TGTGCCAGCAAGGACTCTCTAAGCTCTGGGGCCAACGTCCTGACTTTC
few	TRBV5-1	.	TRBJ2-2	CASSLEVQGPNTGELFF	TGCGCCAGCAGCTTGGAGGTCCAGGGGCCGAACACCGGGGAGCTGTTTTTT
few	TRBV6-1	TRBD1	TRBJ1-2	CASRYATGSYGYTF	TGTGCCAGCAGATACGCGACAGGGTCCTATGGCTACACCTTC
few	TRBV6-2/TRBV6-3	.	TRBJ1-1	CASSYEGRNTEAFF	TGTGCCAGCAGTTACGAGGGGAGAAACACTGAAGCTTTCTTT
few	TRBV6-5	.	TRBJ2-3	CASSYSGGGPDTQYF	TGTGCCAGCAGTTACTCGGGTGGAGGCCCAGATACGCAGTATTTT
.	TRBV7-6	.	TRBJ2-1	CASSGNGEQFF	TGTGCCAGCAGTGGGAACGGGGAGCAGTTCTTC
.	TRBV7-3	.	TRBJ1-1	CASRQQGNTEAFF	TGTGCCAGCAGGCAACAAGGGAACACTGAAGCTTTCTTT
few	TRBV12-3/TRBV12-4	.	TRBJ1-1	CASSLKGVFAEAFF	TGTGCCAGCAGTTTGAAGGGGGTCTTTGCTGAAGCTTTCTTT
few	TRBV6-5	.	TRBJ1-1	CASSYGRGGVGLNTEAFF	TGTGCCAGCAGTTACGGCCGCGGTGGGGTCGGGCTGAACACTGAAGCTTTCTTT
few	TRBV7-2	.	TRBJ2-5	CASSWGLEETQYF	TGTGCCAGCAGCTGGGGATTGGAAGAGACCCAGTACTTC
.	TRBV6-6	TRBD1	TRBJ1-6	CASRVQGEGWGNSPLHF	TGTGCCAGCAGGGTACAGGGGGAAGGATGGGGGAATTCACCCCTCCACTTT
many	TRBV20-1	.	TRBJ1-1	CSALGQTWMNTEAFF	TGCAGTGCTCTGGGGCAGACGTGGATGAACACTGAAGCTTTCTTT
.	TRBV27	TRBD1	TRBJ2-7	CASSPPDRVYEQYF	TGTGCCAGCAGTCCCCCGGACAGGGTCTACGAGCAGTACTTC
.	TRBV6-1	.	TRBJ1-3	CASRDGETQGNTIYF	TGTGCCAGCAGGGACGGGGAGACTCAAGGAAACACCATATATTTT
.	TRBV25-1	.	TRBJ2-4	CASSEGKENIQYF	TGTGCCAGCAGTGAAGGCAAGGAAAACATTCAGTACTTC
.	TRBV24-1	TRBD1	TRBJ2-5	CATSEPQGAETQYF	TGTGCCACCAGTGAACCACAGGGGGCAGAGACCCAGTACTTC
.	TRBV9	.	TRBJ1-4	CASSATHRRQGEKLFF	TGTGCCAGCAGCGCGACCCACAGGCGTCAGGGTGAAAAACTGTTTTTT
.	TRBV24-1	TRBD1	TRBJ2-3	CATSDLRGTGTGSPDTQYF	TGTGCCACCAGTGATTTGAGGGGGACAGGGACGGGTTCGCCAGATACGCAGTATTTT
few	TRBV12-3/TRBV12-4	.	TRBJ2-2	CASSPKGTGELFF	TGTGCCAGCAGTCCCAAGGGTACCGGGGAGCTGTTTTTT
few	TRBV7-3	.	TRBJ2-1	CASSLTRENEQFF	TGTGCCAGCAGCCTAACTAGGGAGAATGAGCAGTTCTTC
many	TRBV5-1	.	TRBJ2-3	CASSKGDGTDTQYF	TGCGCCAGCAGTAAGGGGGACGGCACAGATACGCAGTATTTT
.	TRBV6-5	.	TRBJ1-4	CASSYTPRLANEKLFF	TGTGCCAGCAGTTACACTCCTCGTTTAGCTAATGAAAAACTGTTTTTT
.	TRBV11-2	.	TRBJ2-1	CASSLVVRGNEQFF	TGTGCCAGCAGCTTAGTCGTCCGGGGCAATGAGCAGTTCTTC
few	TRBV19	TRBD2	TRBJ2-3	CASNERGSDTQYF	TGTGCCAGTAACGAGCGGGGCTCCGATACGCAGTATTTT
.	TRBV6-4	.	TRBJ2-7	CASSDPAERSSYEQYF	TGTGCCAGCAGTGATCCAGCTGAGCGGAGCTCCTACGAGCAGTACTTC
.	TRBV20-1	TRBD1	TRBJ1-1	CSVQVVTGASEAFF	TGCAGTGTTCAGGTCGTGACAGGGGCTTCTGAAGCTTTCTTT
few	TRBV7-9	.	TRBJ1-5	CASSLGGWTSGDQPQHF	TGTGCCAGCAGCTTAGGTGGTTGGACATCGGGGGATCAGCCCCAGCATTTT
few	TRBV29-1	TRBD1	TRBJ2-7	CSVTGQGAYEQYF	TGCAGCGTCACGGGACAGGGAGCCTACGAGCAGTACTTC
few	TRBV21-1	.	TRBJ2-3	CASSMEMKDRGTDTQYF	TGTGCCAGCAGCATGGAGATGAAGGACAGAGGAACAGATACGCAGTATTTT
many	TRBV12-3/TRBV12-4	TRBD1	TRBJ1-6	CASSLGQTNSPLHF	TGTGCCAGCAGTCTGGGACAGACAAATTCACCCCTCCACTTT
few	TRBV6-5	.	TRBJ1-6	CASSYSKQGNSPLHF	TGTGCCAGCAGTTACTCGAAGCAGGGGAATTCACCCCTCCACTTT
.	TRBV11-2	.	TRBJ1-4	CASSLGGAKLFF	TGTGCCAGCAGCTTAGGAGGGGCAAAACTGTTTTTT
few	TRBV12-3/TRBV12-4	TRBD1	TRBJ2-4	CASTEQGKNIQYF	TGTGCCAGCACCGAACAGGGGAAAAACATTCAGTACTTC
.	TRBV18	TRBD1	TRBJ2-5	CASSAGTEETQYF	TGTGCCAGCTCAGCCGGGACAGAAGAGACCCAGTACTTC
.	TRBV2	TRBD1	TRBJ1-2	CASRRRTGANDGYTF	TGTGCCAGCAGGAGAAGGACAGGGGCAAACGATGGCTACACCTTC
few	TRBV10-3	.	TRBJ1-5	CAISVGISETPQHF	TGTGCCATCAGTGTCGGGATCTCGGAAACACCCCAGCATTTT
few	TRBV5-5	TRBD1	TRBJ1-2	CASSFLPGQGEYGYTF	TGTGCCAGCAGCTTTCTCCCGGGACAGGGAGAATATGGCTACACCTTC
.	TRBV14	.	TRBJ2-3	CASSQKTGGADTQYF	TGTGCCAGCAGCCAAAAGACTGGAGGAGCAGATACGCAGTATTTT
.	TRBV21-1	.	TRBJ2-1	CASSKERLAGYNEQFF	TGTGCCAGCAGCAAAGAACGACTAGCGGGATACAATGAGCAGTTCTTC
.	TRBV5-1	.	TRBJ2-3	CASSLLGAGADTQYF	TGCGCCAGCAGCTTGTTGGGGGCGGGCGCAGATACGCAGTATTTT
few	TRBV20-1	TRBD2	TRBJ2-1	CSARISGVYNEQFF	TGCAGTGCTAGGATTAGCGGGGTCTACAATGAGCAGTTCTTC
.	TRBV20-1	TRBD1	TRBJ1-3	CSASDRDRGNTIYF	TGCAGTGCTAGCGACCGGGACAGAGGAAACACCATATATTTT
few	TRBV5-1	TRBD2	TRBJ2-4	CASSSPAGGPQGIQYF	TGCGCCAGCAGCTCCCCAGCGGGGGGTCCCCAGGGCATTCAGTACTTC
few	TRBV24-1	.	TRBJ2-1	CATSDRGGGRAYEQFF	TGTGCCACCAGTGATCGGGGCGGGGGCAGGGCTTATGAGCAGTTCTTC
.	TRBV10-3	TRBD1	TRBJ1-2	CAISQDRGGYTF	TGTGCCATCAGTCAGGACAGGGGTGGCTACACCTTC